Listed here is a single TCR beta chain. Its antigen is unidentified. Template switching added UMIs carrying a 6-nucleotide sample barcode. TCRdb re-called the 5' RACE reads; every CDR3 protein appears as one record, without DNA. This sample's clone table lists some 450,000 distinct CDR3 sequences. The sample is drawn from a study of monozygotic twins with inflammatory bowel disease. Researchers collected 2.5 ml of blood per donor. Study observations and caveats: Twins with IBD had fewer clonotypes in common with others than healthy twins, particularly during disease activity.

The sequencing sample was made of blood. The receptor's source is a human donor with ulcerative colitis or Crohn's disease, or a healthy co-twin of an affected twin (not recorded which).

Here the CDR3 reads CASSPQGATGELFF. The chain joins TRBV5-1 to TRBJ2-2; TCRdb indicates TRBD1, and absent DNA this call remains unverified. This CDR3 is built from 14 residues. Germline lookup yields CDR1 SGHRS and CDR2 YFSETQ.